This TCR beta chain came from a study of OX40 agonist ivuxolimab in advanced cancers. Study summary: Patients were treated with intravenous ivuxolimab, dosed at 0.01 to 10 mg/kg and infused every 2 weeks. Dose-escalation patients suffered from hepatocellular carcinoma, melanoma, renal cell or head and neck cancer.

TCRdb keeps only in-frame clones here, not all; method: immunoSEQ multiplex PCR. Of roughly 50,000 clones in the sample, 65% to 85% are singletons; the top ten hold over 3.5%. The junction had 13 bases not matched to a gene; V was cut back by 8 bases and J by 3 bases. The length of the CDR3 is 15 residues. Per the germline V gene, CDR1 is SGDLS and CDR2 is YYNGEE. This clonotype was obtained from an adult with an advanced solid tumor such as melanoma, head and neck, liver or kidney cancer. V is TRBV9 and J is TRBJ1-2, with 7 positions matching TRBD1. This material consisted of CD4+ or CD8+ T cells sorted from blood, taken in a trial of the OX40 agonist ivuxolimab. CDR3 coding DNA: TGTGCCAGTACTCGGACCGACAGGGACCACTATGGCTACACCTTC. Its translation: CASTRTDRDHYGYTF.